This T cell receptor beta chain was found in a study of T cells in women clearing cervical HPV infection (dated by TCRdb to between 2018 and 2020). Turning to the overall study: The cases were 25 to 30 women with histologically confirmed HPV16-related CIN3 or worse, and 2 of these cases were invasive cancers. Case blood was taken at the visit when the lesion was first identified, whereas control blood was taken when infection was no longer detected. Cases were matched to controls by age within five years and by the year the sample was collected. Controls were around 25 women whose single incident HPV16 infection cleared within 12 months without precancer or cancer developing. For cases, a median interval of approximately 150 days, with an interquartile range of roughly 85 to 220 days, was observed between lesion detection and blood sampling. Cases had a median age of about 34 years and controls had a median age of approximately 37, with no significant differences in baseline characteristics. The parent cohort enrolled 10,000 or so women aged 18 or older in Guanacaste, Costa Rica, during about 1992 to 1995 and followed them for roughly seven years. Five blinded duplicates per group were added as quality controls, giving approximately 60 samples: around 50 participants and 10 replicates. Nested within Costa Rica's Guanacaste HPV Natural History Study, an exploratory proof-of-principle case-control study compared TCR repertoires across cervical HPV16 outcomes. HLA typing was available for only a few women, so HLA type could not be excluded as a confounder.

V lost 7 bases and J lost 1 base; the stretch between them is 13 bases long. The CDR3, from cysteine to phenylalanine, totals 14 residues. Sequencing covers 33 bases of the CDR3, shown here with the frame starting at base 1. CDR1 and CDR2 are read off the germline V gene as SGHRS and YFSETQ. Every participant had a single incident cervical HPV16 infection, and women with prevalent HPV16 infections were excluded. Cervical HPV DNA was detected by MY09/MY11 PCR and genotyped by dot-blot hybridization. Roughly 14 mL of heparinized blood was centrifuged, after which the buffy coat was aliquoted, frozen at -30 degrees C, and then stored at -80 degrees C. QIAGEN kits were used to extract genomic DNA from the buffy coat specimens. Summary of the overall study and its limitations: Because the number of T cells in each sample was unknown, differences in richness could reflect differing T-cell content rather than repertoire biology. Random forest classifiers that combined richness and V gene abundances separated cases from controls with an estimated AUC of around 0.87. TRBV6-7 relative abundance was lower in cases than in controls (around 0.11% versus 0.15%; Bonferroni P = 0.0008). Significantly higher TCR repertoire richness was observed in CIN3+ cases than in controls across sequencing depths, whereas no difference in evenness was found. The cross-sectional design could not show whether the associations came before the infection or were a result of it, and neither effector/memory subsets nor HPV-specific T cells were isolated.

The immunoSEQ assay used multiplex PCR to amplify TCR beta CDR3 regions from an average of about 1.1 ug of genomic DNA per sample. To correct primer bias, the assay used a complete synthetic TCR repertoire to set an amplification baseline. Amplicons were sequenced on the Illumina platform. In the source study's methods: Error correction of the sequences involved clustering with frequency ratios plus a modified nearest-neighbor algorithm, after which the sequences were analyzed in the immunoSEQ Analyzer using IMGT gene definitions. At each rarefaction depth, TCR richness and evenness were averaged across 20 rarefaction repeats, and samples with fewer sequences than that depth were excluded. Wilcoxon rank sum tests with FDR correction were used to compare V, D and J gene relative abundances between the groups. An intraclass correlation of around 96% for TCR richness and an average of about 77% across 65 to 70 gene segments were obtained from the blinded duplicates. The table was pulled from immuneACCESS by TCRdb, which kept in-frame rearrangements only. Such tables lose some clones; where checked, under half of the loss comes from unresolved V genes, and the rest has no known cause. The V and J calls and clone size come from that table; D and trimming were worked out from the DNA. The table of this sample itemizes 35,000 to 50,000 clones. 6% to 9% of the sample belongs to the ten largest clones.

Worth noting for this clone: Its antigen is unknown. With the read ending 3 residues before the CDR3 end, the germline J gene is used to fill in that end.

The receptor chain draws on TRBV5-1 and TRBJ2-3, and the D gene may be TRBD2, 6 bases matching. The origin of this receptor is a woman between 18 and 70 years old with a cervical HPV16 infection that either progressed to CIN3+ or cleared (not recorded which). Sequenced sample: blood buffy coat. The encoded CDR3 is CASYGGARTDTQYF. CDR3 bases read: TGCGCCAGCTACGGCGGGGCTCGCACAGATACG.